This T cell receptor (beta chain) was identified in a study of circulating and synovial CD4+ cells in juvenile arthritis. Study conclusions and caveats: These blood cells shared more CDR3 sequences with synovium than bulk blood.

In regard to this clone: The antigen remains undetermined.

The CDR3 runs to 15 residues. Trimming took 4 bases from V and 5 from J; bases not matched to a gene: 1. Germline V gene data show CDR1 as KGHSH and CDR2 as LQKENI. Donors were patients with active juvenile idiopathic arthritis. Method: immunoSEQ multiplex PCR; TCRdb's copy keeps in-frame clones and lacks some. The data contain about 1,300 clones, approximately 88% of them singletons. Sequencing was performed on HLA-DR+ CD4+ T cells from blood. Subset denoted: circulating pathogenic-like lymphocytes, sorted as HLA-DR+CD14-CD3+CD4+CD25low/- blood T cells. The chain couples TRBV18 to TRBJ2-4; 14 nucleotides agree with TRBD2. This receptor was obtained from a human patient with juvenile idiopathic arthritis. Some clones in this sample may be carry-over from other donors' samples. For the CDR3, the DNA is TGTGCCAGCTCACTGGGACTAGCGGGAGAAAACATTCAGTACTTC. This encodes CASSLGLAGENIQYF.